The clone carrying this TCR beta chain was counted only a few times. Its antigen is still unknown. The V end was cut by 0 bases, the J end by 4 bases, with 9 bases between. The CDR3 loop spans 15 amino acids. The germline V gene has CDR1 SGHTA and CDR2 FQGNSA. A sample-barcoded 5' primer and a J-beta primer mix were used in a second PCR of about 6 to 11 cycles. Every cDNA was tagged by a template-switch adaptor with 12 random nucleotides. A single record per CDR3 protein comes from TCRdb applying MiXCR to the 5' RACE reads. The table has about 800,000 distinct CDR3 sequences, approximately 25% seen once. This record comes from a study of blood T cells in healthy people across ages. Study-level points and caveats: Long-lived and aged donors differed, with more naive CD4+ cells and higher diversity in the long-lived.

These data were also reused for a study on T cells of mothers and their children. As that study records: Each mother gave over 8.5 million TCR beta CDR3 reads; each child, roughly 3 million.

This receptor was identified in a boy younger than 18 in good health. The sequencing input was blood. The chain recombines TRBV7-2 with TRBJ1-4; weak D call: TRBD1 (6 bases). The CDR3 region has the DNA TGTGCCAGCAGCTTAGCTGGACAGTTTAATGAAAAACTGTTTTTT. This codes for CASSLAGQFNEKLFF.